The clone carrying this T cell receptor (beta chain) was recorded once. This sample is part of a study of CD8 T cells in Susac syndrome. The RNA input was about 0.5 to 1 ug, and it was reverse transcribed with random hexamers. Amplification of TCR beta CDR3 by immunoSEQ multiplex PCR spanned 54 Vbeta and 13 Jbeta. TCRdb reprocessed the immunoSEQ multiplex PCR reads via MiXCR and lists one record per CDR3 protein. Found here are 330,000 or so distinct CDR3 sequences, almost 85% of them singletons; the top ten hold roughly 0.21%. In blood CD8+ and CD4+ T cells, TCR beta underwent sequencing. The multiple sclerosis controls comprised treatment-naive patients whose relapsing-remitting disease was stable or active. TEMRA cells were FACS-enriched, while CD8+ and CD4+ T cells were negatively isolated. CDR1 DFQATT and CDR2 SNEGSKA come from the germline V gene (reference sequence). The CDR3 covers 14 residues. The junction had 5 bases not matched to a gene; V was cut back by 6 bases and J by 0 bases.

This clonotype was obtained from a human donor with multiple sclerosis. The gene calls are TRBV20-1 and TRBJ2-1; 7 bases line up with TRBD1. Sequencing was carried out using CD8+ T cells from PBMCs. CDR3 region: CSASRDSSYNEQFF. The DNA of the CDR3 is TGCAGTGCCTCCCGGGACAGCTCCTACAATGAGCAGTTCTTC.